These T cell receptor beta chains were read from a single sample in a study of T cells in Graves' hyperthyroidism and ophthalmopathy. TCRdb independently ran MiXCR on the multiplex PCR reads; one entry per CDR3 protein. The data show about 680,000 distinct CDR3 sequences, approximately 40% seen once. The specimen was blood. The receptors stem from a woman aged 40 to 50 with Graves' hyperthyroidism. Both conserved end residues are part of each CDR3. D genes are given only for firm matches. Some rows mark clone size as missing; the rest say once, few, many or name a class of expanded clone.

d_gene	abundance	j_gene	v_gene	CDR3nt	CDR3aa
.	.	TRBJ1-1	TRBV10-3	TGTGCCATCGGGGCCGTCACTGAAGCTTTCTTT	CAIGAVTEAFF
.	few	TRBJ1-1	TRBV12-3/TRBV12-4	TGTGCCAGCAGTTTAGTACGGGTGGTGGGCACTGAAGCTTTCTTT	CASSLVRVVGTEAFF
.	many	TRBJ1-1	TRBV6-5	TGTGCCAGCAGTTACGGTCAGGGCGGCACTGAAGCTTTCTTT	CASSYGQGGTEAFF
.	many	TRBJ1-6	TRBV20-1	TGCAGTGCTAGAGATCACTATAATTCACCCCTCCACTTT	CSARDHYNSPLHF
.	many	TRBJ1-4	TRBV7-2	TGTGCCAGCAGCTTAGACGGGTCTGGACTGTTTTTT	CASSLDGSGLFF
.	many	TRBJ1-4	TRBV15	TGTGCCACCAGCAGAGAGCCTACCGGGATGGGAGTTGAAAAACTGTTTTTT	CATSREPTGMGVEKLFF
.	.	TRBJ2-7	TRBV6-6	TGTGCCAGCAGTGAAGCTATCGAGCAGTACTTC	CASSEAIEQYF
TRBD1	many	TRBJ2-5	TRBV7-2	TGTGCCAGCAGCTCAGACCGGGACAGGAACCTCCCGGAGACCCAGTACTTC	CASSSDRDRNLPETQYF
TRBD1	many	TRBJ1-5	TRBV19	TGTGCCAGTAGTATTCGGGGGACAGGGGACAATCAGCCCCAGCATTTT	CASSIRGTGDNQPQHF
.	.	TRBJ1-4	TRBV20-1	TGCAGTGCCTCGGGGGGGCACACTAATGAAAGACTGTTTTTT	CSASGGHTNERLFF
.	.	TRBJ2-5	TRBV6-1	TGTGCCAGCAGCCTCGACAGGCATCATCAAGAGACCCAGTACTTC	CASSLDRHHQETQYF
.	.	TRBJ2-1	TRBV5-1	TGTGCCAGCAGCTTAGAGATCTGGGCGGAGCAGTTCTTC	CASSLEIWAEQFF
.	.	TRBJ2-5	TRBV5-4	TGTGCCAGCAGCTTGCCAGGGAAGTACTTC	CASSLPGKYF
.	few	TRBJ2-2	TRBV24-1	TGTGCCACCAGTGGAGTTGCGAACACCGGGGAGCTGTTTTTT	CATSGVANTGELFF
TRBD1	.	TRBJ1-1	TRBV7-3	TGTGCCAGCAGCTCACCACAGGGGATGGGATCGGCTGAAGCTTTCTTT	CASSSPQGMGSAEAFF
.	.	TRBJ2-2	TRBV9	TGTGCCAGCGGGGGGGACAGGAGCGCCGGGGAGCTGTTTTTT	CASGGDRSAGELFF